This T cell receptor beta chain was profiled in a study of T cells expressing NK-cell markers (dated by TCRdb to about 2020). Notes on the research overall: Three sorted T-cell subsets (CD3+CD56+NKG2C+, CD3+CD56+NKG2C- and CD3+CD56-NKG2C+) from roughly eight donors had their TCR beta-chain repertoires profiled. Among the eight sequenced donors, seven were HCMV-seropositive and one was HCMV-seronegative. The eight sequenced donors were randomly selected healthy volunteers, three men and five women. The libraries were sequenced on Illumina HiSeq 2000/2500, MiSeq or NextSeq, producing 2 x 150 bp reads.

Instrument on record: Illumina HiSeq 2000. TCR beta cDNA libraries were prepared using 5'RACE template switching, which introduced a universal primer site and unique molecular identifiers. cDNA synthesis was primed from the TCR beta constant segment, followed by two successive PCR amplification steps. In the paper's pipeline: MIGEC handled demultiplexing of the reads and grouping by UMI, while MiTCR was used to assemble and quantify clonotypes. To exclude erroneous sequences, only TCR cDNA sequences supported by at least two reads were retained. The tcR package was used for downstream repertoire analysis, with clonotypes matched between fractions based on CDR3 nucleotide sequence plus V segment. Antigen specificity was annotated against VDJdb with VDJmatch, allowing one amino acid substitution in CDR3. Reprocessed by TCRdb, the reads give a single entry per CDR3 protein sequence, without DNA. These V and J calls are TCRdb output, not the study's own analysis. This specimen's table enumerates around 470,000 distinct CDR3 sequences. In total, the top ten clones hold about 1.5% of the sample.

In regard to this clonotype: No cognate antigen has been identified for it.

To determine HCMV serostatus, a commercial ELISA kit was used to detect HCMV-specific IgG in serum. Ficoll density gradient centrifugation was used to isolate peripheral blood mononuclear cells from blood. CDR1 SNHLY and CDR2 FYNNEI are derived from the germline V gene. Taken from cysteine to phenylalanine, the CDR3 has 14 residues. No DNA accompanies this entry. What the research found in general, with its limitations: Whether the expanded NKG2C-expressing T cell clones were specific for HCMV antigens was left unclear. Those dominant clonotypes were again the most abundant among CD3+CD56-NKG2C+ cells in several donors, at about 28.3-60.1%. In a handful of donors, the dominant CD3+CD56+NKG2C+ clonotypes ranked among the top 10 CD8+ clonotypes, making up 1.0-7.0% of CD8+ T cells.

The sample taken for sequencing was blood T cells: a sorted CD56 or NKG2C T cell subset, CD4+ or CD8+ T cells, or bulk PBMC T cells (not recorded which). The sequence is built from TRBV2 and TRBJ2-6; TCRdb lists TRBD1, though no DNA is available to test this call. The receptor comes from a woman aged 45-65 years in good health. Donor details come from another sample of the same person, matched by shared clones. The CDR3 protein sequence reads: CASLLTAGANVLTF. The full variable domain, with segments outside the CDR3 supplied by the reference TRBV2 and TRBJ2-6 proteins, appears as EPEVTQTPSHQVTQMGQEVILRCVPISNHLYFYWYRQILGQKVEFLVSFYNNEISEKSEIFDDQFSVERPDGSNFTLKIRSTKLEDSAMYFCASLLTAGANVLTFGAGSRLTVL.